This is a list of T cell receptor beta chains from one sample in a study of cytomegalovirus exposure and HLA in healthy donors. Sequenced by immunoSEQ multiplex PCR; TCRdb stores in-frame clones only, minus some. The sample has 95,000 to 100,000 clones, under 85% seen once; the top ten hold approximately 4%. Material: PBMCs. These receptors all come from a man aged 35 to 55 in good health and CMV-seronegative. The CDR3 runs from the conserved cysteine through the conserved F or W. D genes are given only for firm matches. Expanded clones are given a class, and other clones once, few, many or no size at all.

CDR3: CASSVVGTTIDTQYF
DNA: TGTGCCAGCAGCGTAGTGGGGACTACAATTGATACGCAGTATTTT
D: TRBD2
J: TRBJ2-3
size: once
V: TRBV9

CDR3: CASSPSRTSGGEDTQYF
DNA: TGCGCCAGCAGCCCATCAAGGACTAGCGGGGGAGAGGATACGCAGTATTTT
D: TRBD2
J: TRBJ2-3
size: NA
V: TRBV5-1

CDR3: CSARLAGRSGELFF
DNA: TGCAGCGCTCGACTAGCGGGGCGCAGCGGGGAGCTGTTTTTT
D: TRBD2
J: TRBJ2-2
size: few
V: TRBV29-1

CDR3: CASSLGGADKETQYF
DNA: TGTGCCAGCAGTTTAGGAGGGGCTGATAAAGAGACCCAGTACTTC
D: NA
J: TRBJ2-5
size: once
V: TRBV28

CDR3: CASSIVTGGTEAFF
DNA: TGTGCCAGTAGTATAGTGACAGGGGGGACTGAAGCTTTCTTT
D: TRBD1
J: TRBJ1-1
size: few
V: TRBV19

CDR3: CASSIGRSNRGQFF
DNA: TGTGCCAGTAGTATAGGGCGGTCGAACAGGGGGCAGTTCTTC
D: TRBD1
J: TRBJ2-1
size: NA
V: TRBV19

CDR3: CASSPGQGWKLFF
DNA: TGTGCCAGCAGTCCGGGACAGGGGTGGAAACTGTTTTTT
D: TRBD1
J: TRBJ1-4
size: once
V: TRBV6-5

CDR3: CASSLGDRNSPLHF
DNA: TGCGCCAGCAGCTTGGGGGACAGGAATTCACCCCTCCACTTT
D: TRBD1
J: TRBJ1-6
size: NA
V: TRBV5-1

CDR3: CASSLAGQGLRRSNEKLFF
DNA: TGTGCCAGCAGCTTAGCGGGACAGGGGCTAAGGAGGTCTAATGAAAAACTGTTTTTT
D: TRBD1
J: TRBJ1-4
size: NA
V: TRBV7-2

CDR3: CASSLSGGNNSPLHF
DNA: TGTGCCAGCAGCTTATCAGGGGGGAATAATTCACCCCTCCACTTT
D: TRBD1
J: TRBJ1-6
size: NA
V: TRBV7-9

CDR3: CASSDGTATEAFF
DNA: TGCGCCAGCAGCGACGGGACAGCCACTGAAGCTTTCTTT
D: TRBD1
J: TRBJ1-1
size: NA
V: TRBV5-1

CDR3: CASTNSRYNEQFF
DNA: TGTGCCAGTACCAACTCCCGTTACAATGAGCAGTTCTTC
D: NA
J: TRBJ2-1
size: NA
V: TRBV19

CDR3: CASTPGREADTQYF
DNA: TGCGCCAGCACGCCTGGCAGGGAGGCAGATACGCAGTATTTT
D: NA
J: TRBJ2-3
size: NA
V: TRBV5-1

CDR3: CASKTGSGKNQPQHF
DNA: TGTGCCAGCAAGACAGGGAGTGGTAAGAATCAGCCCCAGCATTTT
D: TRBD1
J: TRBJ1-5
size: NA
V: TRBV6-1

CDR3: CASSRTTGNTEAFF
DNA: TGTGCCAGCAGTAGAACAACAGGGAACACTGAAGCTTTCTTT
D: NA
J: TRBJ1-1
size: NA
V: TRBV27

CDR3: CASSHAPPGNTEAFF
DNA: TGCGCCAGCAGCCACGCGCCCCCGGGGAACACTGAAGCTTTCTTT
D: NA
J: TRBJ1-1
size: NA
V: TRBV4-1

CDR3: CASSQEYGTSGSLTDTQYF
DNA: TGCGCCAGCAGCCAGGAGTACGGGACTAGCGGGAGCCTCACAGATACGCAGTATTTT
D: TRBD2
J: TRBJ2-3
size: NA
V: TRBV4-1

CDR3: CASSDTDRNTEAFF
DNA: TGTGCCAGCAGTGATACGGACAGGAACACTGAAGCTTTCTTT
D: NA
J: TRBJ1-1
size: few
V: TRBV6-4

CDR3: CASSETGSGNTEAFF
DNA: TGTGCCAGCAGTGAAACAGGATCAGGGAACACTGAAGCTTTCTTT
D: NA
J: TRBJ1-1
size: NA
V: TRBV6-1

CDR3: CASSLGGVGQETQYF
DNA: TGTGCCAGCAGCTTAGGGGGGGTTGGGCAAGAGACCCAGTACTTC
D: NA
J: TRBJ2-5
size: NA
V: TRBV7-8

CDR3: CASRTTSGGIGELFF
DNA: TGTGCCAGCAGGACGACTAGCGGGGGTATCGGGGAGCTGTTTTTT
D: TRBD2
J: TRBJ2-2
size: NA
V: TRBV6-1

CDR3: CASSPGQGGTGELFF
DNA: TGTGCCAGCAGCCCAGGACAGGGTGGGACCGGGGAGCTGTTTTTT
D: TRBD1
J: TRBJ2-2
size: NA
V: TRBV7-6

CDR3: CASTETGNTIYF
DNA: TGTGCCAGCACTGAGACTGGAAACACCATATATTTT
D: NA
J: TRBJ1-3
size: NA
V: TRBV28

CDR3: CASSLRTGGNTDTQYF
DNA: TGTGCCAGCAGCTTGAGGACGGGGGGTAACACAGATACGCAGTATTTT
D: TRBD2
J: TRBJ2-3
size: few
V: TRBV5-4

CDR3: CASSPSGTELWANVLTF
DNA: TGCGCCAGCAGCCCGTCCGGGACAGAGCTCTGGGCCAACGTCCTGACTTTC
D: TRBD1
J: TRBJ2-6
size: NA
V: TRBV5-1

CDR3: CSVAGSGGFQETQYF
DNA: TGCAGCGTTGCGGGTAGCGGGGGGTTCCAAGAGACCCAGTACTTC
D: TRBD2
J: TRBJ2-5
size: NA
V: TRBV29-1

CDR3: CSSSFTGAEAFF
DNA: TGTTCCAGCAGCTTCACAGGGGCTGAAGCTTTCTTT
D: TRBD1
J: TRBJ1-1
size: NA
V: TRBV7-9

CDR3: CASSLTGVETQYF
DNA: TGCGCCAGCAGCTTGACAGGGGTCGAGACCCAGTACTTC
D: TRBD1
J: TRBJ2-5
size: few
V: TRBV5-1

CDR3: CASSYRWDSSGNTIYF
DNA: TGTGCCAGCAGCTACCGCTGGGACAGCTCTGGAAACACCATATATTTT
D: TRBD1
J: TRBJ1-3
size: NA
V: TRBV7-9

CDR3: CSVEEGSTGSSYNEQFF
DNA: TGCAGCGTTGAAGAGGGGTCGACGGGGAGCTCCTACAATGAGCAGTTCTTC
D: NA
J: TRBJ2-1
size: NA
V: TRBV29-1

CDR3: CSSSQTGGHQPQHF
DNA: TGTTCCAGCAGCCAGACAGGGGGCCATCAGCCCCAGCATTTT
D: TRBD1
J: TRBJ1-5
size: once
V: TRBV7-9

CDR3: CASSQDLVRGSYGYTF
DNA: TGCGCCAGCAGCCAAGACTTGGTTCGCGGGAGCTATGGCTACACCTTC
D: NA
J: TRBJ1-2
size: NA
V: TRBV4-3

CDR3: CASSLRPPGQGANGETQYF
DNA: TGCGCCAGCAGCTTGCGACCACCGGGACAGGGGGCTAATGGGGAGACCCAGTACTTC
D: TRBD1
J: TRBJ2-5
size: once
V: TRBV5-1

CDR3: CASSQSGGRPFF
DNA: TGTGCCAGCAGCCAGTCGGGGGGTAGGCCTTTCTTT
D: NA
J: TRBJ1-1
size: NA
V: TRBV16

CDR3: CASSRLAGNTDTQYF
DNA: TGTGCCAGCAGCCGACTAGCGGGGAACACAGATACGCAGTATTTT
D: TRBD2
J: TRBJ2-3
size: few
V: TRBV5-8